The entry that follows covers one T cell receptor (beta chain) sequence. This clone is a singleton in its sample. Its specific antigen is unknown. Per-nucleotide qualities are absent, and no much larger clonotype sits a single base away. Using the deep immunoSEQ assay, multiplex PCR amplified TCR CDR3 regions from genomic DNA. For each cell subset, the extracted genomic DNA was distributed evenly across all wells of several immunoSEQ 96-well plates, and each plate served as one replicate. For sorted subsets, about 220 ng of genomic DNA, equivalent to roughly 30,000 T cell genomes, went into each replicate PCR. Purified libraries were quantified with a Qubit 3.0 fluorometer, sized on a Bioanalyzer 2100, and re-quantified with the KAPA Library Quantification kit. A separate single-read 150-cycle Illumina NextSeq 550 flow cell was used to sequence each immunoSEQ 96-well plate. The study's processing was this. Because only junctional sequences without quality scores were contained in the immunoSEQ output, filtering matching that applied to full-length reads could not be performed. To assign V/J genes and CDR3, sequences were annotated against IMGT germline references using PyIR, a Python wrapper for IgBLAST v1.9. Reads were removed for weak V/J assignments (E-value above 1e-6), missing CDR3, stop codons, out-of-frame junctions, or ambiguous translated residues. A V3J clonotype was defined by an identical inferred V gene, J gene, and CDR3 amino acid sequence. Percentage overlap between repertoires was calculated by dividing the number of shared unique clonotypes by the size of the smaller repertoire. Repertoire richness was assessed with RTK rarefaction, the Chao1 estimator, and Recon v2.1 estimates of unobserved clonotypes. For all TCRbeta clonotypes obtained by the gDNA method from a few donors, generation probabilities were computed with OLGA. TCRdb holds this immuneACCESS table with in-frame rearrangements only. Some clones are missing; in checked studies, unresolved V genes explain under half, and the rest has no known cause. V and J calls plus clone size are reproduced from that table; the DNA served to infer D and trimming. The sample table shows about 680,000 clones, and under 80% are seen once. Clones ranked in the top ten supply about 1.8% of the sample.

Healthy HIV-negative adults with no recently reported acute infections or vaccinations were included as donors. Only Caucasian adults living in Nashville, Tennessee, USA were represented among the donors. CD4+ T cells were enriched by magnetic negative selection, after which naive cells were positively selected on CD45RA and the negative fraction was taken as the memory subset. Blood was collected by leukapheresis, and PBMCs were isolated by Ficoll-Histopaque density gradient centrifugation and then cryopreserved in liquid nitrogen vapor phase. Purity and quantity of every magnetically sorted T cell population were checked by analytical flow cytometry. Genomic DNA was isolated from each sorted fraction and quantified by UV absorbance on a Nanodrop 2000c. Its CDR3 holds 17 amino acids, cysteine through phenylalanine. Just CDR3 DNA is preserved here, 51 bases in frame from base 1. According to the germline V gene, CDR1 reads SGHRS and CDR2 reads YFSETQ. V loses 1 base, J loses 6 bases, and the germline ends lie 19 bases apart.

This entry comes from a study of shared clonotypes between healthy human individuals (dated by TCRdb to 2018 to 2020). About the investigation overall: The cohort included three men and a couple of women between 18 and 49 years of age. For each donor, CD4 naive and CD4 memory were each given three plates, CD8 naive was given two plates, and CD8 memory was given one plate. To estimate repertoire size and how much clonotype sharing occurs between individuals, the study deeply sequenced the blood TCR repertoires of several healthy adults. To increase sequencing depth and limit assay-specific biases, different laboratories used diverse techniques to prepare libraries and sequence TCR repertoires. Per donor, leukapheresis produced somewhere between about 0.9 and 9 billion PBMCs. Here is what the overall study found, with its caveats: Naive subsets generally had larger estimated clonotype richness than memory subsets. The small number of donors limited the genetic and exposure-history diversity represented. Sampling was restricted to blood, and TCR repertoires in tissue are likely to differ from TCR repertoires in blood. Even with the large sequencing depth, rarefaction of the sorted-subset datasets indicated that sequencing was incomplete. Compared with non-shared clonotypes, the clonotypes found in all four sorted-subset donors had higher generation probabilities. Pairwise subsampling indicated that sequencing depth was expected to affect the degree of clonotype sharing among donors. When several donors were compared, the shared fraction of clonotypes was about 5% for naive CD4, approximately 3.3% for naive CD8, 2% to 2.5% for memory CD4, and less than 0.5% for memory CD8.

Rearrangement joined TRBV5-1 to TRBJ2-2, with a tentative D gene TRBD2 over 5 matching bases. Material: memory CD4+ T cells sorted from blood. The cell subset or site label, read with the paper, signifies: CD45RA-negative fraction. This clonotype was obtained from a woman under 40 in good health. The CDR3 has the sequence CASSLNSLVSAAGELFF. Read as DNA, the sequence is TGCGCCAGCAGCTTGAATTCACTAGTATCCGCCGCCGGGGAGCTGTTTTTT. Outside the CDR3, residues come from the reference TRBV5-1 and TRBJ2-2 proteins, so the full variable domain is: KAGVTQTPRYLIKTRGQQVTLSCSPISGHRSVSWYQQTPGQGLQFLFEYFSETQRNKGNFPGRFSGRQFSNSRSEMNVSTLELGDSALYLCASSLNSLVSAAGELFFGEGSRLTVL.